The rows below give T cell receptor beta chains drawn from one sample of a study of shared clonotypes between healthy human individuals. Measured with immunoSEQ multiplex PCR; TCRdb has only the in-frame clones, and not every one. The sample lists about 2 million clones, 90% to 95% seen once, with 0.1% to 0.15% in the top ten. Sequenced sample: naive CD4+ T cells sorted from blood. The receptors shown here come from a man aged 18 to 30 in good health. Each CDR3 is given with its conserved first and last residue. D genes are given only for firm matches. The listing skips clone size in some rows; elsewhere it reads once, few, many or a size class.

D gene: TRBD1; V gene: TRBV5-5; J gene: TRBJ1-2; clone size: -; CDR3 protein: CASSTTGGLGYGYTF; CDR3 DNA: TGTGCCAGCAGCACCACAGGGGGCCTTGGCTATGGCTACACCTTC
D gene: -; V gene: TRBV6-1; J gene: TRBJ2-2; clone size: -; CDR3 protein: CASSVLRNTGELFF; CDR3 DNA: TGTGCCAGCAGTGTCCTCAGGAACACCGGGGAGCTGTTTTTT
D gene: TRBD1; V gene: TRBV2; J gene: TRBJ1-5; clone size: -; CDR3 protein: CASSRTGGGQPQHF; CDR3 DNA: TGTGCCAGCAGTCGAACAGGGGGCGGTCAGCCCCAGCATTTT
D gene: -; V gene: TRBV6-6; J gene: TRBJ2-1; clone size: -; CDR3 protein: CASSGFRQTYNEQFF; CDR3 DNA: TGTGCCAGCAGCGGCTTCAGACAGACCTACAATGAGCAGTTCTTC
D gene: -; V gene: TRBV5-1; J gene: TRBJ2-2; clone size: once; CDR3 protein: CASSPTEITGELFF; CDR3 DNA: TGCGCCAGCAGCCCTACAGAAATCACCGGGGAGCTGTTTTTT
D gene: -; V gene: TRBV5-1; J gene: TRBJ1-2; clone size: once; CDR3 protein: CASKMDSASYGYTF; CDR3 DNA: TGCGCCAGCAAAATGGACTCGGCAAGCTATGGCTACACCTTC
D gene: -; V gene: TRBV11-2; J gene: TRBJ2-7; clone size: -; CDR3 protein: CASSQIPQGHEQYF; CDR3 DNA: TGTGCCAGCAGCCAAATACCACAGGGCCACGAGCAGTACTTC
D gene: -; V gene: TRBV10-1; J gene: TRBJ2-2; clone size: -; CDR3 protein: CASSAGWDADGELFF; CDR3 DNA: TGCGCCAGCAGTGCGGGGTGGGATGCGGACGGGGAGCTGTTTTTT
D gene: -; V gene: TRBV7-2; J gene: TRBJ1-5; clone size: -; CDR3 protein: CASSLAGVGSSQPQHF; CDR3 DNA: TGTGCCAGCAGCTTAGCAGGGGTGGGGTCATCTCAGCCCCAGCATTTT
D gene: -; V gene: TRBV30; J gene: TRBJ1-5; clone size: -; CDR3 protein: CAWSVGGDQPQHF; CDR3 DNA: TGTGCCTGGAGTGTCGGGGGGGATCAGCCCCAGCATTTT
D gene: TRBD2; V gene: TRBV5-1; J gene: TRBJ2-1; clone size: once; CDR3 protein: CASSISGGPYNEQFF; CDR3 DNA: TGCGCCAGCAGCATTAGCGGGGGGCCCTACAATGAGCAGTTCTTC
D gene: -; V gene: TRBV10-3; J gene: TRBJ2-3; clone size: -; CDR3 protein: CAISEARRLLADTQYF; CDR3 DNA: TGTGCCATCAGTGAGGCCCGGAGACTATTAGCAGATACGCAGTATTTT
D gene: -; V gene: TRBV4-1; J gene: TRBJ2-5; clone size: -; CDR3 protein: CASSQVPQVETQYF; CDR3 DNA: TGCGCCAGCAGCCAAGTACCGCAGGTAGAGACCCAGTACTTC
D gene: -; V gene: TRBV6-5; J gene: TRBJ1-6; clone size: -; CDR3 protein: CASTRKNNSPLHF; CDR3 DNA: TGTGCCAGCACCCGTAAAAACAATTCACCCCTCCACTTT
D gene: -; V gene: TRBV5-4; J gene: TRBJ2-6; clone size: -; CDR3 protein: CASSVKGGKSSGANVLTF; CDR3 DNA: TGTGCCAGCAGTGTAAAAGGAGGGAAGAGCTCTGGGGCCAACGTCCTGACTTTC
D gene: -; V gene: TRBV11-2; J gene: TRBJ2-4; clone size: once; CDR3 protein: CASSLRQGGKNIQYF; CDR3 DNA: TGTGCCAGCAGCTTACGGCAGGGGGGGAAAAACATTCAGTACTTC
D gene: -; V gene: TRBV6-1; J gene: TRBJ2-5; clone size: -; CDR3 protein: CASSESGGQETQYF; CDR3 DNA: TGTGCCAGCAGTGAATCTGGGGGACAAGAGACCCAGTACTTC
D gene: -; V gene: TRBV5-8; J gene: TRBJ2-5; clone size: -; CDR3 protein: CASSPGHPAPRFYF; CDR3 DNA: TGTGCCAGCAGCCCGGGACACCCGGCGCCCCGCTTCTACTTC
D gene: TRBD2; V gene: TRBV7-2; J gene: TRBJ2-7; clone size: -; CDR3 protein: CASSWTSGYEQYF; CDR3 DNA: TGTGCCAGCAGCTGGACTAGCGGGTACGAGCAGTACTTC
D gene: -; V gene: TRBV5-6; J gene: TRBJ2-4; clone size: once; CDR3 protein: CASSFLIGGDKNIQYF; CDR3 DNA: TGTGCCAGCAGCTTTTTGATTGGCGGGGACAAAAACATTCAGTACTTC
D gene: TRBD1; V gene: TRBV19; J gene: TRBJ2-5; clone size: -; CDR3 protein: CASSMIGTGDETQYF; CDR3 DNA: TGTGCCAGTAGTATGATTGGGACAGGGGACGAGACCCAGTACTTC
D gene: -; V gene: TRBV10-1; J gene: TRBJ1-6; clone size: few; CDR3 protein: CASSEKGGPLHF; CDR3 DNA: TGCGCCAGCAGTGAGAAGGGGGGCCCCCTCCACTTT
D gene: -; V gene: TRBV25-1; J gene: TRBJ2-7; clone size: -; CDR3 protein: CASSANSYEQYF; CDR3 DNA: TGTGCCAGCTCAGCCAACTCCTACGAGCAGTACTTC
D gene: TRBD1; V gene: TRBV6-6; J gene: TRBJ1-2; clone size: -; CDR3 protein: CASSYSQGGYGYTF; CDR3 DNA: TGTGCCAGCAGTTACTCTCAGGGGGGCTATGGCTACACCTTC